This TCR beta chain appears in the sequencing data of a study of shared clonotypes between healthy human individuals. Overall study: Each donor's CD8 memory used one plate, CD8 naive two, each CD4 subset three. Study outcomes and limitations: For sorted subsets, rarefaction showed incomplete sequencing despite large depth. Among non-shared clonotypes, generation probabilities were lower than among those shared by all four donors. In general, naive subsets displayed greater estimated richness than memory subsets did.

V was pared by 3 bases and J by 6 bases, with 11 bases between. Germline V gene data show CDR1 as LNHDA and CDR2 as SQIVND (reference sequence). This CDR3 region has 14 residues. This clone has a single count. Its antigen is unknown. Clones were read by immunoSEQ multiplex PCR, and TCRdb kept only the in-frame ones, dropping some. The data hold hundreds of thousands of clones, with about 73% observed a single time. Sequenced input: memory CD4+ T cells sorted from blood. Subset noted: CD45RA-negative fraction. This clonotype was sampled from a man younger than 40 in good health. This chain links TRBV19 with TRBJ2-2; D possibly matches TRBD1 or TRBD2 (5 bases each). DNA of the CDR3: TGTGCCAGTAGTATCTGGGGCGGGTCCGGGGAGCTGTTTTTT. Translated, it gives CASSIWGGSGELFF.